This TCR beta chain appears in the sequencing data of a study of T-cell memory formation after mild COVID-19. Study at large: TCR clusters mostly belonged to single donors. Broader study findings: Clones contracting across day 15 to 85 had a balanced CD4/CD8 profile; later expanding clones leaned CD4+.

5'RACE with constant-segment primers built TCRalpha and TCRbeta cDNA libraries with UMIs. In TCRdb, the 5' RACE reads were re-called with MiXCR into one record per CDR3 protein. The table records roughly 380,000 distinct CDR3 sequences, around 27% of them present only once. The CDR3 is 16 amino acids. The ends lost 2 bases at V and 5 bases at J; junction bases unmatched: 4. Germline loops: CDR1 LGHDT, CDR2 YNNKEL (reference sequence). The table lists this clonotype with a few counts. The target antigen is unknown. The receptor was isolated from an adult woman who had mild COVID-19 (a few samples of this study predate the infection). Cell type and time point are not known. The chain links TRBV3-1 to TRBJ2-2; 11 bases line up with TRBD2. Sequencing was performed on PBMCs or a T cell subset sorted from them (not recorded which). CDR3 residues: CASSQSLAGGTGELFF. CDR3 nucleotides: TGTGCCAGCAGCCAATCCCTAGCGGGGGGAACCGGGGAGCTGTTTTTT.